This record concerns one T cell receptor (beta chain) sequence. The V and J ends lost 7 bases and 6 bases, in that order; junction bases with no gene match: 7. CDR3 length: 13 amino acids. Together with a sample-barcoded 5' primer, a J-beta primer mix was included in a second PCR lasting roughly 7 to 11 cycles. TCRdb re-derived calls from the 5' RACE reads in MiXCR, one entry per CDR3 protein. The sample comprises 1.2 million to 1.5 million distinct CDR3 sequences, 59% of which are singletons, and 6.5% to 8.5% rests with the top ten. The data derive from a study of blood T cells in healthy people across ages.

The receptor was isolated from a man between 18 and 35 years old in good health. The rearrangement uses TRBV12-3 or TRBV12-4 and TRBJ2-5, with 8 bases matching TRBD2. The sample taken for sequencing was blood. The CDR3 reads CASMNGGAKTQYF. The CDR3 DNA reads as TGTGCCAGCATGAACGGGGGGGCGAAGACCCAGTACTTC.